This TCR beta chain comes out of a study of identical twins. Study observations and caveats: The study found excess low generation probability among twin-shared out-of-frame alpha sequences. Insertions ran lower in abundant cord blood beta clonotypes, though not in memory repertoires. The presence of invariant MAIT and iNKT cells could partly confound analyses of zero-insertion sequences.

V was trimmed by 6 bases and J by 1 base, leaving 9 bases between them. This CDR3 is 14 amino acids long. Germline lookup yields CDR1 KGHSH and CDR2 LQKENI. The authors used template switching to add a universal primer site and gave cDNA unique molecular identifiers. In TCRdb, the 5' RACE reads were re-called with MiXCR into one record per CDR3 protein. The sample has some 1,700,000 distinct CDR3 sequences, around a third seen once. This clonotype was seen only a few times. Its antigen remains unknown. This sequence was found in a newborn girl in good health. The material sequenced was cord blood. The V and J genes are TRBV18 and TRBJ2-2; no definite D call. The CDR3 spells CASSGQLNTGELFF. The CDR3 DNA sequence: TGTGCCAGCTCGGGTCAGCTGAACACCGGGGAGCTGTTTTTT.